These T cell receptor beta chains were read from a single sample in a study of blood T cells in healthy people across ages. A single record per CDR3 protein comes from TCRdb applying MiXCR to the 5' RACE reads. The sample includes 1.5 million or so distinct CDR3 sequences, around 42% of them seen just once. The sequenced material came from blood. These receptors were taken from a woman aged 18-29 years in good health. CDR3s include the opening cysteine and the closing phenylalanine or tryptophan. A D gene is named only where the DNA matches it firmly. Clone size is given for some rows only: seen once, a few or many times, or a class if the clone is expanded.

size	D	J	V	DNA	CDR3
few	NA	TRBJ2-5	TRBV7-7	TGTGCCAGCAGCTCGACCCCTCCTGGGAATGGCGAGACCCAGTACTTC	CASSSTPPGNGETQYF
NA	NA	TRBJ2-3	TRBV7-8	TGTGCCAGCAGCACCAGAGGACGAGCGGGTACAGATACGCAGTATTTT	CASSTRGRAGTDTQYF
NA	NA	TRBJ2-1	TRBV20-1	TGCAGTGCCCGCGTACAAGACCTTGGGGAGTTCTTC	CSARVQDLGEFF
few	NA	TRBJ1-2	TRBV20-1	TGCAGTGCTGGACAGAATATGGGCTACACCTTC	CSAGQNMGYTF
few	NA	TRBJ2-7	TRBV12-3/TRBV12-4	TGTGCCAGCAGTTTACGTCGGCAGGACCCATACTCCTACGAGCAGTACTTC	CASSLRRQDPYSYEQYF
few	NA	TRBJ2-7	TRBV20-1	TGCAGTGCGTCGTCGACCTTCTACGAGCAGTACTTC	CSASSTFYEQYF
NA	NA	TRBJ2-3	TRBV20-1	TGCAGTGCTAGGGGGAGTGAGAGCACAGATACGCAGTATTTT	CSARGSESTDTQYF
NA	NA	TRBJ2-7	TRBV11-2	TGTGCCAGCAGCGCCTCGATGACATACGAGCAGTACTTC	CASSASMTYEQYF
few	TRBD1	TRBJ1-2	TRBV9	TGTGCCAGCGGACCCCGGGACAGGCTCAACTATGGCTACACCTTC	CASGPRDRLNYGYTF
few	TRBD1	TRBJ2-1	TRBV6-6	TGTGCCAGCAGTAACCGACAGGGGGCGCGAAATGAGCAGTTCTTC	CASSNRQGARNEQFF
NA	TRBD1	TRBJ1-4	TRBV20-1	TGCAGTGCTAGAGATGAGGGGGCGGGTGAAAAACTGTTTTTT	CSARDEGAGEKLFF
NA	NA	TRBJ2-2	TRBV25-1	TGTGCCAGCAGTGAACGCGGGGCGGAGTTCTGGGAGCTGTTTTTT	CASSERGAEFWELFF
NA	NA	TRBJ2-7	TRBV19	TGTGCCAGTAGTATGTCCAGTCACTCCTACGAGCAGTACTTC	CASSMSSHSYEQYF
few	TRBD1	TRBJ1-1	TRBV5-1	TGCGCCAGCGCTTATGGGACAGCAAACACTGAAGCTTTCTTT	CASAYGTANTEAFF
NA	TRBD2	TRBJ2-1	TRBV20-1	TGCAGTGCTAGAGCGGCGAGCGGGGGGCACAATGAGCAGTTCTTC	CSARAASGGHNEQFF
NA	NA	TRBJ1-6	TRBV28	TGTGCCAGCAGTTTAATCGGGGGGCTGGGTTCACCCCTCCACTTT	CASSLIGGLGSPLHF
NA	NA	TRBJ1-2	TRBV29-1	TGCAGCGCCCTCGGGGAGAACTATGGCTACACCTTC	CSALGENYGYTF
few	TRBD2	TRBJ2-5	TRBV29-1	TGCAGCGTCAACGGACTAGCGGGAGGGCCTTGGGAGACCCAGTACTTC	CSVNGLAGGPWETQYF
NA	TRBD1	TRBJ2-7	TRBV28	TGTGCCAGCACCCCCCTGGGGACAGGGCCCTACGAGCAGTACTTC	CASTPLGTGPYEQYF
NA	TRBD1	TRBJ2-2	TRBV27	TGTGCCAGCCGACAGGGGGGTCCCGGGGAGCTGTTTTTT	CASRQGGPGELFF
many	NA	TRBJ2-3	TRBV20-1	TGCAGTGCTAGAGGCTGGGGGCGGGCGACTAGTTTATCAGATACGCAGTATTTT	CSARGWGRATSLSDTQYF
NA	NA	TRBJ2-5	TRBV7-2	TGTGCCGGGGGACAAGAGACCCAGTACTTC	CAGGQETQYF